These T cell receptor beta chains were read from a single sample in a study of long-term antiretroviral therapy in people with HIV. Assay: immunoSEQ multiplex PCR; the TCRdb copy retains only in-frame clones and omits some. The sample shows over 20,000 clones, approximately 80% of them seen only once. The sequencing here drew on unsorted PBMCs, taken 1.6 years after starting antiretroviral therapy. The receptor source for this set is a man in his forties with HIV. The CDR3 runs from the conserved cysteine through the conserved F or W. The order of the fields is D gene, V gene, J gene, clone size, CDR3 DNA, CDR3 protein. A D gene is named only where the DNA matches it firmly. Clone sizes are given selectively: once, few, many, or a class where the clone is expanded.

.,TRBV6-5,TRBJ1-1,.,TGTGCCAGCAGTTACTCGGGGTTAATGAACACTGAAGCTTTCTTT,CASSYSGLMNTEAFF
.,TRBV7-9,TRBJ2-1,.,TGTGCCAGCAGCCGAAGTCGGCTATTCGATGAGCAGTTCTTC,CASSRSRLFDEQFF
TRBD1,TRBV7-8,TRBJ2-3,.,TGTGCCAGCAGCTCCCAGGCGAGGGGGCGCGCAGATACGCAGTATTTT,CASSSQARGRADTQYF
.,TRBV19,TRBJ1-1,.,TGTGCCAGTAGTATAGATCGAGGGGTACAGGGACCAGCTTTCTTT,CASSIDRGVQGPAFF
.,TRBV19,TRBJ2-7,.,TGTGCCAGTAGTATTCGCGGGACCTACGGCTACGAGCAGTACTTC,CASSIRGTYGYEQYF
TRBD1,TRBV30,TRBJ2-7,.,TGTGCCTCCGACCAGGGGGCAGGGGCCTACGAGCAGTACTTC,CASDQGAGAYEQYF
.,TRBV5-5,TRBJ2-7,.,TGTGCCAGCAGCTTGTGGGGGCTGGCGGGAACCTACGAGCAGTACTTC,CASSLWGLAGTYEQYF
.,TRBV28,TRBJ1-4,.,TGTGCCAGCGGGGTTGAAAAACTGTTTTTT,CASGVEKLFF
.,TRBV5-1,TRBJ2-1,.,TGCGCCAGCAAAATTGCCTGGACGAGAAGGGGGGACTACAATGAGCAGTTCTTC,CASKIAWTRRGDYNEQFF
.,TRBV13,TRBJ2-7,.,TGTGCCAGCAGCTGGCAAGCGGGCCACTCCTACGAGCAGTACTTC,CASSWQAGHSYEQYF
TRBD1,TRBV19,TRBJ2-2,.,TGTGCCAGTAGTGCCGGACAGGGGGCGGGCACCGGGGAGCTGTTTTTT,CASSAGQGAGTGELFF
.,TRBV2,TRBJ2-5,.,TGTGCCAGCAGTGAAGACGCGGGATTGGTGGAGACCCAGTACTTC,CASSEDAGLVETQYF
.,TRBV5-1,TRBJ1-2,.,TGCGCCAGCAGCTTGGACAGGGATACCTATGGCTACACCTTC,CASSLDRDTYGYTF
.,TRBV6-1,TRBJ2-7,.,TGTGCCAGCAGTGGATATGGGAGCTCCTACGAGCAGTACTTC,CASSGYGSSYEQYF
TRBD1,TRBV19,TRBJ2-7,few,TGTGCCAGTACCCCGGGACAGGGGTCCTACGAGCAGTACTTC,CASTPGQGSYEQYF
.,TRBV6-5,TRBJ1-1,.,TGTGCCAGCAGTTACTCAACCGGGGGCCGCACTGAAGCTTTCTTT,CASSYSTGGRTEAFF
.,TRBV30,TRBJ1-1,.,TGTGCCTGGAGTGTAGGGCGCGGAAGATCTGGAGCTTTCTTT,CAWSVGRGRSGAFF
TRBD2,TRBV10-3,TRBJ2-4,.,TGTGCCATCAGTGGGGGGGATACCGGGACTAGTAACAAAAACATTCAGTACTTC,CAISGGDTGTSNKNIQYF
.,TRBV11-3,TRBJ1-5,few,TGTGCCAGCAGCTCCGGTCCCATACAGCCCCAGCATTTT,CASSSGPIQPQHF